These 2 T cell receptor beta chains were all obtained from the same sample, sequenced in a study of blood T cell repertoires in COVID-19. Method: immunoSEQ multiplex PCR; TCRdb's copy keeps in-frame clones and lacks some. The table shows roughly 300,000 clones, with 81% occurring only once. The sequenced sample consisted of peripheral blood. Receptor source: a woman in her fifties or sixties with active or convalescent COVID-19.

The rearrangement links TRBV7-8 to TRBJ1-6, with unresolved D. V lost 1 base and J 10 bases, leaving 20 bases between the germline ends. Germline V CDR1 and CDR2: SGHVS, FQNEAQ. This CDR3 spans 17 amino acids. As DNA, the CDR3 is TGTGCCAGCAGCTTAGGACCCGACCGGGGAGCGGGATCACCCCTCCACTTT. It codes for CASSLGPDRGAGSPLHF.

The chain links TRBV16 to TRBJ1-5; perhaps TRBD1 as D (5 bases). The germline V gene encodes CDR1 KGHSY and CDR2 FQNENV. Trimming left V 2 bases short and J 4 bases short, with 9 bases between. The CDR3 is 14 residues long. CDR3 nucleotides: TGTGCCAGCAGCCAAACAGGACGGAATCAGCCCCAGCATTTT. Its protein is CASSQTGRNQPQHF.